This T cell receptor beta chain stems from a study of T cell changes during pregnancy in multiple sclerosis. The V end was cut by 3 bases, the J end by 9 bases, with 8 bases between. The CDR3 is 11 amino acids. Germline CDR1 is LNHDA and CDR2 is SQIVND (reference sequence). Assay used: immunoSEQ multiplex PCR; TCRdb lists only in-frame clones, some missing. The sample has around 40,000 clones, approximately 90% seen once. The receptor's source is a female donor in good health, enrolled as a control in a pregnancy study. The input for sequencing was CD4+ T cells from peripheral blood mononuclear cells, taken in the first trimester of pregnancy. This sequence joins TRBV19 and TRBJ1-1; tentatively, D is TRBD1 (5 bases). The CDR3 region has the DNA TGTGCCAGTAGTATCGCGGGGCAAGCTTTCTTT. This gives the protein CASSIAGQAFF.